This T cell receptor beta chain was sequenced for a study of cytomegalovirus exposure and HLA in healthy donors. Points from the study as a whole: TCR beta V segments were, for the most part, productive about 87% or about 30% of the time in an earlier analysis.

The PCR made use of 60 Vbeta and 13 Jbeta primers. Here immunoSEQ multiplex PCR was the method, and the copy in TCRdb shows in-frame clones only, minus some. The sample contains about 200,000 clones, roughly 85% of which appear only once. This CDR3 contains 13 residues. V lost 7 bases and J lost 5; bases outside the gene matches: 8. Germline CDR1 reads MNHNS; CDR2 reads SASEGT. Details on this clone: The antigen is undetermined.

The receptor's source is a woman aged 45-65 years in good health and CMV-seronegative. The chain employs TRBV6-1 and TRBJ2-7; the match to TRBD1 covers 7 bases. Input material: PBMCs. Written as DNA, the CDR3 is TGTGCCAGCAAATTAAGGGGGCGGGACGAGCAGTACTTC. Its translation is CASKLRGRDEQYF.